The 18 T cell receptor beta chains below were found in one sample sequenced in a study of T cells after somatic rescue of genetic block. Libraries were prepared by immunoSEQ multiplex PCR; TCRdb keeps only in-frame clonotypes and omits some of them. The sample shows 68,000 or so clones, about 90% of them seen only once. Input material: peripheral blood mononuclear cells (PBMCs). The origin of the receptors is a man between 40 and 49 years old.

The V call is TRBV7-6, the J call TRBJ2-2; 12 bases match TRBD2. The trim removed 1 base at V and 1 base at J, leaving 4 bases unmatched. This CDR3 is 18 amino acids long. CDR1 is SGHVS, CDR2 FNYEAQ, per germline. The CDR3 loop is CASSLGLAGDWNTGELFF. Written as DNA, the CDR3 is TGTGCCAGCAGCTTAGGACTAGCGGGGGATTGGAACACCGGGGAGCTGTTTTTT. The complete variable domain, with remaining parts taken from reference TRBV7-6 and TRBJ2-2, reads GAGVSQSPRYKVTKRGQDVALRCDPISGHVSLYWYRQALGQGPEFLTYFNYEAQQDKSGLPNDRFSAERPEGSISTLTIQRTEQRDSAMYRCASSLGLAGDWNTGELFFGEGSRLTVL.

This sequence joins TRBV4-2 and TRBJ1-5; D is perhaps TRBD1 (6 bases). Trimming stripped 0 bases from V and 6 bases from J, with 12 bases between. Germline V lookup: CDR1 LGHNA, CDR2 YNFKEQ. The CDR3 runs 15 residues. The CDR3: CASSQEGGAGQPQHF. In nucleotides, the CDR3 is TGTGCCAGCAGCCAAGAAGGGGGGGCTGGTCAGCCCCAGCATTTT.

The chain combines TRBV10-1 with TRBJ2-1; 11 nucleotides match TRBD2. J gave up 6 bases and V 2 bases, and 6 bases lay outside the gene matches. Germline assignment: CDR1 WNHNN and CDR2 SYGVQD (reference sequence). CDR3 length equals 16 residues. The CDR3 bases are TGCGCCAGCAGTGAGCGGGTAGCGGGAGGGCCCAATGAGCAGTTCTTC. Its translation: CASSERVAGGPNEQFF.

This chain connects TRBV4-1 to TRBJ1-3; D ambiguous. The CDR3 runs to 12 residues. Germline values: CDR1 MGHRA, CDR2 YSYEKL. V lost 3 bases to trimming and J lost 16 bases, with 16 bases between them. This CDR3 is CASSQGGYGTYF. The CDR3 nucleotides are TGCGCCAGCAGCCAGGGAGGTTACGGAACGTATTTT.

The CDR3 DNA reads TGTGCCAGCAGATCGCCGGGACAGGCGACGAAGGAGTACTTC. Amino acids: CASRSPGQATKEYF. The chain employs TRBV6-5 and TRBJ2-7; TRBD1 agrees at 8 bases. The length of the CDR3 is 14 residues. Germline V gives CDR1 MNHEY, CDR2 SVGAGI. Trimming cost V 6 bases and J 11 bases; bases outside gene matches: 15.

This clone showed up just a few times. The chain is built from TRBV28 and TRBJ2-7; D is ambiguous. This CDR3 comprises 13 residues. Trimming removed 3 bases at V and 3 bases at J, with 9 bases between. Per germline, CDR1 MDHEN and CDR2 SYDVKM. For the CDR3, the DNA is TGTGCCAGCAGTTTTAACATAAACTACGAGCAGTACTTC. It yields the protein CASSFNINYEQYF.

The rearrangement joins TRBV7-9 to TRBJ2-3; 9 bases map to TRBD1. The V segment lost 4 bases and the J segment 6 bases; nucleotides outside the gene matches: 5. Germline CDR1 reads SEHNR; CDR2 reads FQNEAQ (reference sequence). The CDR3 sequence is 14 residues long. The CDR3 DNA reads TGTGCCAGCAGCTCACAGGGGGCTGGTGATACGCAGTATTTT. This codes for CASSSQGAGDTQYF. The full variable domain, in which reference TRBV7-9 and TRBJ2-3 provide the parts outside the CDR3, is DTGVSQNPRHKITKRGQNVTFRCDPISEHNRLYWYRQTLGQGPEFLTYFQNEAQLEKSRLLSDRFSAERPKGSFSTLEIQRTEQGDSAMYLCASSSQGAGDTQYFGPGTRLTVL.

The chain has TRBV13 and TRBJ1-3, with D perhaps TRBD1 (6 bases). The length of the CDR3 is 15 residues. Germline-derived CDR1 and CDR2 are PRHDT and FYEKMQ (reference sequence). V was clipped by 3 bases and J by 0 bases, with 9 bases between them. CDR3 region: CASSFGQFSGNTIYF. In nucleotides, the CDR3 is TGTGCCAGCAGCTTCGGACAGTTCTCTGGAAACACCATATATTTT.

The J gene is TRBJ2-7, the V gene TRBV7-7; TRBD2 agrees at 13 bases. Per the germline V gene, CDR1 is SSHAT and CDR2 is FNYEAQ (reference sequence). V shed 5 bases and J 7 bases; nucleotides not matched to a gene: 8. The CDR3 length is 15 residues. DNA of the CDR3: TGTGCCAGCAGCCCACTAGCGGGAGGGCCGGAGGAGCAGTACTTC. This translates into CASSPLAGGPEEQYF.

The J gene is TRBJ1-6, the V gene TRBV28, with D unclear. The ends were cut back, 5 bases at V and 4 bases at J, with 6 bases in the middle. The germline V gene encodes CDR1 MDHEN and CDR2 SYDVKM. The CDR3 runs to 13 residues. In DNA form, the CDR3 reads TGTGCCAGCAGTCAGGCTTATAATTCACCCCTCCACTTT. Encoded protein: CASSQAYNSPLHF.

This clone came up a few times. The chain joins TRBV6-5 to TRBJ1-6; 8 bases fit TRBD1. The CDR3 runs to 15 residues. Germline loops: CDR1 MNHEY, CDR2 SVGAGI. The V gene end was trimmed by 5 bases and the J gene end by 7 bases; junction bases not matched to a gene: 7. The CDR3 loop reads CASSATRQGNSPLHF. The CDR3 DNA sequence: TGTGCCAGCAGTGCAACCCGACAGGGGAATTCACCCCTCCACTTT.

The genes are TRBV6-4 and TRBJ2-3, with TRBD1 matching over 8 bases. CDR3 size: 14 residues. Trimming removed 7 bases from V and 2 bases from J; junction bases left unmatched: 5. Germline V gene sequence: CDR1 MRHNA, CDR2 SNTAGT. CDR3 in amino acids: CASKDRVNTDTQYF. Here the CDR3 DNA reads TGTGCCAGCAAGGACAGGGTGAACACAGATACGCAGTATTTT.

The chain carries TRBV5-1 and TRBJ2-7, with 10 positions matching TRBD1. CDR3 size: 16 residues. V lost 0 bases, J lost 4 bases, and 7 bases stayed unmatched. Germline V gene data show CDR1 as SGHRS and CDR2 as YFSETQ. CDR3 sequence (DNA): TGCGCCAGCAGCTTGGGGGGACAGGGGACGCCATACGAGCAGTACTTC. Translation gives CASSLGGQGTPYEQYF.

The gene calls are TRBV4-1 and TRBJ2-1; 7 nucleotides line up with TRBD1. The germline gives CDR1 MGHRA, CDR2 YSYEKL. The CDR3 has 16 amino acids. Trimming removed 0 bases from V and 4 bases from J; junction bases left unmatched: 6. Here the CDR3 DNA reads TGCGCCAGCAGCCAAGACACCGGGACAGCTTACAATGAGCAGTTCTTC. Translation: CASSQDTGTAYNEQFF.

The gene calls are TRBV6-5 and TRBJ2-3, with 8 bases matching TRBD2. J was trimmed by 4 bases and V by 6 bases; bases with no gene match: 6. Germline V gives CDR1 MNHEY, CDR2 SVGAGI. This CDR3 is built from 14 residues. This CDR3 reads CASRREGSSDTQYF. CDR3 nucleotides: TGTGCCAGCAGACGGGAGGGTAGCTCAGATACGCAGTATTTT.

This chain uses TRBV5-1 with TRBJ1-1; D gene ambiguous. This CDR3 is built from 15 residues. In germline, CDR1 is SGHRS, CDR2 YFSETQ. V dropped 4 bases and J dropped 6 bases, with 19 bases sitting between them. As DNA, the CDR3 is TGCGCCAGCAGCGGGAGACTGGGCGAGGTCCCTGAAGCTTTCTTT. Amino acid sequence: CASSGRLGEVPEAFF.

The chain is built from TRBV20-1 and TRBJ1-2, with D uncertain. Trimming pared 2 bases from V and 9 bases from J, leaving 10 bases between. This CDR3 has 11 amino acids. Germline CDR1 DFQATT, CDR2 SNEGSKA (reference sequence). DNA for the CDR3: TGCAGTGCTAGATCGGTAGGGCGCTACACCTTC. Translating gives CSARSVGRYTF.

This chain links TRBV5-4 with TRBJ2-1; D may match TRBD1 or TRBD2 (6 bases each). V dropped 7 bases and J dropped 7 bases, with 9 bases sitting between them. The length of the CDR3 is 11 residues. Germline lookup yields CDR1 SGHNT and CDR2 YYREEE (reference sequence). This CDR3 is CASGGGNEQFF. Here the CDR3 DNA reads TGTGCCAGCGGAGGGGGAAATGAGCAGTTCTTC.